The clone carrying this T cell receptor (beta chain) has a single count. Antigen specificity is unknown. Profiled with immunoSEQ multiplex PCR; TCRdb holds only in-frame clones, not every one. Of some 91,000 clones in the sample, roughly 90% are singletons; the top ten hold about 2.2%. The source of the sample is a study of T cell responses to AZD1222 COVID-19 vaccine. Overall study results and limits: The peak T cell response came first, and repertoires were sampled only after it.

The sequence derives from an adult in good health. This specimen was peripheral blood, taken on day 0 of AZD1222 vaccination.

In DNA, the CDR3 is TGTGCCACCAGTGATTCTTCGGAGGGGGCAGTTCGCGGGGAGCTGTTTTTT. As protein: CATSDSSEGAVRGELFF. The rearrangement links TRBV24-1 to TRBJ2-2; D possibly corresponds to TRBD1 (7 bases). The germline V gene has CDR1 KGHDR and CDR2 SFDVKD. V was trimmed by 2 bases and J by 7 bases, leaving 19 bases between them. The CDR3 consists of 17 residues.